This T cell receptor beta chain originates from a study of OX40 agonist ivuxolimab in advanced cancers. For the study at large: Ivuxolimab was administered intravenously to patients at 0.01 to 10 mg/kg every 2 weeks. Findings of the study overall: Both CD4+ and CD8+ T cell populations in blood had undergone clonal expansion by week 6 at 0.1 to 3.0 mg/kg. It was not determined which antigens were specifically recognized by the peripheral T cells that had undergone clonal expansion.

This clone was seen a single time. Its antigen is not identified. CDR1 is LNHDA, CDR2 SQIVND, per germline (reference sequence). V was clipped by 5 bases and J by 3 bases, with 16 bases between them. The CDR3 runs 15 residues. Generated by immunoSEQ multiplex PCR, the TCRdb table keeps only in-frame clones and is missing some. The data show some 86,000 clones, 86% seen once. This chain joins TRBV19 and TRBJ1-1; D gene uncertain. Specimen: CD4+ or CD8+ T cells sorted from blood, collected in a trial of the OX40 agonist ivuxolimab. The source of this sequence is an adult with an advanced solid tumor such as melanoma, head and neck, liver or kidney cancer. The chain's CDR3 is CASSQDEGEYTEAFF. As DNA, the CDR3 is TGTGCCAGTAGTCAGGACGAAGGTGAATACACTGAAGCTTTCTTT. Drawing the rest from reference TRBV19 and TRBJ1-1, the complete variable domain is DGGITQSPKYLFRKEGQNVTLSCEQNLNHDAMYWYRQDPGQGLRLIYYSQIVNDFQKGDIAEGYSVSREKKESFPLTVTSAQKNPTAFYLCASSQDEGEYTEAFFGQGTRLTVV.